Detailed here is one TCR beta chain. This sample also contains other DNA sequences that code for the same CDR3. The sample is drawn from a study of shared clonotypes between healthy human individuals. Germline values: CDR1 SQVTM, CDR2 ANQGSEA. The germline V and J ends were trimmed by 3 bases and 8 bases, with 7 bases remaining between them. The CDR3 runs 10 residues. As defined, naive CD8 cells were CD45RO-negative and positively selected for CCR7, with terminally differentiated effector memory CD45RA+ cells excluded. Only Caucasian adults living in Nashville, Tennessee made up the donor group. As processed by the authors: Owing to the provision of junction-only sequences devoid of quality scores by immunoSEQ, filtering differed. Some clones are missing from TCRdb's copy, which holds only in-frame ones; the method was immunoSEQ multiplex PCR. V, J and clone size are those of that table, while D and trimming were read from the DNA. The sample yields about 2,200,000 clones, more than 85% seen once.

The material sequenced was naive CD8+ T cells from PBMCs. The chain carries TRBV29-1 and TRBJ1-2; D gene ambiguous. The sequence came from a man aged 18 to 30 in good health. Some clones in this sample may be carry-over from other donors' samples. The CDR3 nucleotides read TGCAGCGTTGACCTGGGAGGCTACACCTTC. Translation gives CSVDLGGYTF.